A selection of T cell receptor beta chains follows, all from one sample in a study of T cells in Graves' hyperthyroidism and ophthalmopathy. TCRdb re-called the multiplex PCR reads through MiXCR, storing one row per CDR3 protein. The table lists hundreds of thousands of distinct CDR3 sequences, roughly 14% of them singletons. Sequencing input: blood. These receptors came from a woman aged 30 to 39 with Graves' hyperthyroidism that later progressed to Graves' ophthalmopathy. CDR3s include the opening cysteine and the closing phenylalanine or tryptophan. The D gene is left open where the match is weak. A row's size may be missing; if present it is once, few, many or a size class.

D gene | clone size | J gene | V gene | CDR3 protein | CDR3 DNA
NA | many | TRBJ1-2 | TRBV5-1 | CASSLNLAYGYTF | TGCGCCAGCAGCTTGAACCTTGCCTATGGCTACACCTTC
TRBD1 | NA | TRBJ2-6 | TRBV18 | CASSLGQGALGANVLTF | TGTGCCAGCTCACTCGGACAGGGGGCACTTGGGGCCAACGTCCTGACTTTC
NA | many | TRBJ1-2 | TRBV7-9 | CASSLGTTAFNYGYTF | TGTGCCAGCAGCCTCGGTACTACTGCTTTTAACTATGGCTACACCTTC
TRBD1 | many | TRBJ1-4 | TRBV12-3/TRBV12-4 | CASSSGTGTEKLFF | TGTGCCAGCAGCTCCGGGACAGGGACTGAAAAACTGTTTTTT
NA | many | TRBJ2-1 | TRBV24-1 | CATSDHNEQFF | TGTGCCACCAGTGATCACAATGAGCAGTTCTTC
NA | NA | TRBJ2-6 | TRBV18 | CASSDDTSGASVLTF | TGTGCCAGCTCAGATGACACCTCTGGGGCCAGCGTCCTGACTTTC
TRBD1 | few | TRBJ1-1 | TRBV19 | CASSTTGFSHMNTEAFF | TGTGCCAGTAGTACGACAGGGTTTTCTCATATGAACACTGAAGCTTTCTTT
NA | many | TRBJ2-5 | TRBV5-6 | CASSSTSEGETQYF | TGTGCCAGCAGCTCGACTAGTGAGGGGGAGACCCAGTACTTC
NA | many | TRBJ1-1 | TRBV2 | CASRPRGLMNTEAFF | TGTGCCAGCAGGCCCCGGGGCCTCATGAACACTGAAGCTTTCTTT
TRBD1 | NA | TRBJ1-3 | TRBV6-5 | CASSYDRGSSGNTIYF | TGTGCCAGCAGTTATGACAGGGGGAGCTCTGGAAACACCATATATTTT
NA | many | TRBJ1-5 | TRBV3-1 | CASSLTGSQPQHF | TGTGCCAGCAGCCTCACAGGGTCTCAGCCCCAGCATTTT
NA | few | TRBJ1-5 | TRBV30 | CAWSVRGANQPQHF | TGTGCCTGGAGTGTAAGGGGGGCGAATCAGCCCCAGCATTTT
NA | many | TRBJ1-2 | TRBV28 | CASRVGQGPYYGYTF | TGTGCCAGCAGAGTGGGGCAGGGACCCTACTATGGCTACACCTTC
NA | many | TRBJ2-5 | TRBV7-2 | CASSASLGETQYF | TGTGCCAGCAGCGCCAGCTTAGGAGAGACCCAGTACTTC
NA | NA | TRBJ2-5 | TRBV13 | CASSLTRLQQQETQYF | TGTGCCAGCAGCTTAACCCGGTTACAGCAACAAGAGACCCAGTACTTC
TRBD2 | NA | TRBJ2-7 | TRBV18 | CASSPLTSGNYEQYF | TGTGCCAGCTCACCACTCACAAGCGGGAACTACGAGCAGTACTTC
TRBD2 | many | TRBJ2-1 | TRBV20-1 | CSARLAGGRNEQFF | TGCAGTGCTAGGCTAGCGGGAGGGAGAAATGAGCAGTTCTTC
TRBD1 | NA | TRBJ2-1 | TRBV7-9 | CASSLDRGQGYNEQFF | TGTGCCAGCAGCTTAGATAGGGGACAGGGCTACAATGAGCAGTTCTTC
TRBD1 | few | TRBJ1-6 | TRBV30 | CAWSLPGQGPSSYNSPLHF | TGTGCCTGGAGCCTTCCGGGACAGGGGCCTAGCTCCTATAATTCACCCCTCCACTTT
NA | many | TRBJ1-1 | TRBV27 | CASSFHGENTEAFF | TGTGCCAGCAGTTTTCATGGGGAAAACACTGAAGCTTTCTTT
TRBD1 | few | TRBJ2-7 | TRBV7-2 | CASSHPTGTGYYEQYF | TGTGCCAGCAGCCATCCCACCGGGACAGGGTACTACGAGCAGTACTTC
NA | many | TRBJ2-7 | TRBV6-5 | CASSYTPPSVSSYEQYF | TGTGCCAGCAGTTACACCCCCCCTAGCGTCTCCTCCTACGAGCAGTACTTC
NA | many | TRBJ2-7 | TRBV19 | CASSGSEPYEQYF | TGTGCCAGTAGTGGTAGCGAGCCTTACGAGCAGTACTTC
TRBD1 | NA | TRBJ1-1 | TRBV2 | CDSTEDSGGNTEAFF | TGTGACAGCACTGAGGATTCAGGGGGGAACACTGAAGCTTTCTTT
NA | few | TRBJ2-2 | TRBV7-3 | CASSLVTTGPGDITGELFF | TGTGCCAGCAGCTTGGTCACTACAGGGCCAGGGGACATCACCGGGGAGCTGTTTTTT
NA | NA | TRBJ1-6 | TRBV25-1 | CASSEWGEDSPLHF | TGTGCCAGCAGTGAATGGGGAGAAGATTCACCCCTCCACTTT
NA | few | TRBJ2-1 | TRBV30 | CAWSVDAGQQFF | TGTGCCTGGAGTGTCGACGCGGGCCAGCAGTTCTTC
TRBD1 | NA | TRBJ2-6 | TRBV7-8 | CASSSPPTGGSGANVLTF | TGTGCCAGCAGCTCCCCCCCCACAGGGGGCTCTGGGGCCAACGTCCTGACTTTC
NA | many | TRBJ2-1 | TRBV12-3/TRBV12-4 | CASSSPLAGQGPYNEQFF | TGTGCCAGCAGTTCGCCCCTAGCAGGCCAAGGACCCTACAATGAGCAGTTCTTC
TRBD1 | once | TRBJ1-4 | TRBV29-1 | CSVEGQGSEKLFF | TGCAGCGTTGAAGGACAGGGGAGTGAAAAACTGTTTTTT
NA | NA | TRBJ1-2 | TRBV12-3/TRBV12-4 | CASSPGLWRNTF | TGTGCCAGCAGCCCGGGGCTATGGAGGAACACCTTC
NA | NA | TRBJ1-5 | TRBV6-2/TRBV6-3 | CASSDGRVHRHF | TGTGCCAGCAGCGACGGAAGGGTCCACCGACATTTT
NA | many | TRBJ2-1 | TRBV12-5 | CASGSPSDLSSYNEQFF | TGTGCTAGTGGTTCCCCTAGCGACTTGAGCTCCTACAATGAGCAGTTCTTC
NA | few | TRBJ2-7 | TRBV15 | CATSQDWAYEQYF | TGTGCCACCAGCCAGGACTGGGCCTACGAGCAGTACTTC
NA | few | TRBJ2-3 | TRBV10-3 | CAIRTSDTQYF | TGTGCCATCAGGACATCCGATACGCAGTATTTT
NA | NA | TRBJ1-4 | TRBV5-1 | CASSPSPGGLSNEKLFF | TGCGCCAGCAGCCCTAGCCCCGGGGGTTTATCTAATGAAAAACTGTTTTTT
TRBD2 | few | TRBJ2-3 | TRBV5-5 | CASSSRWTSGIDTQYF | TGTGCCAGCAGCTCCCGCTGGACTAGCGGGATAGATACGCAGTATTTT
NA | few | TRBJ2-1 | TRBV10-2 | CASSEGEYEQFF | TGCGCCAGCAGTGAAGGGGAGTACGAGCAGTTCTTC
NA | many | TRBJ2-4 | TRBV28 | CASSLIVAKNIQYF | TGTGCCAGCAGTTTAATCGTAGCCAAAAACATTCAGTACTTC
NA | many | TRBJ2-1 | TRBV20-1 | CSARARAELSYNEQFF | TGCAGTGCTAGAGCTCGAGCGGAACTCTCCTACAATGAGCAGTTCTTC
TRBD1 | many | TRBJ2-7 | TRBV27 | CASRASGTVVTYEQYF | TGTGCCAGCAGGGCCTCCGGGACAGTCGTAACCTACGAGCAGTACTTC
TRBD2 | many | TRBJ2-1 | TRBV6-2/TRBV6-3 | CASSVGSTERGDNEQFF | TGTGCCAGCAGCGTCGGTTCGACTGAGCGGGGCGACAATGAGCAGTTCTTC
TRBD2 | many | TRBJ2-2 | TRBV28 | CASSRPGGGNTGELFF | TGTGCCAGCAGTCGACCGGGCGGGGGGAACACCGGGGAGCTGTTTTTT
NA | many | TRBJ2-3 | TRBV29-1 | CSVVGGASDTQYF | TGCAGCGTTGTAGGGGGGGCCTCAGATACGCAGTATTTT
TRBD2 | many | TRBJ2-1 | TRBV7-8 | CASSLAGTSGSRSSYNEQFF | TGTGCCAGCAGCTTAGCCGGGACTAGCGGGAGTAGGAGCTCCTACAATGAGCAGTTCTTC
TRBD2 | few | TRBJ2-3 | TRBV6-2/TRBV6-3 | CASRGLAGDTQYF | TGTGCCAGCAGGGGACTAGCGGGAGATACGCAGTATTTT
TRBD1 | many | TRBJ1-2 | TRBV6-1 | CASSEALGTGGYGYTF | TGTGCCAGCAGTGAAGCGCTCGGGACAGGGGGGTATGGCTACACCTTC
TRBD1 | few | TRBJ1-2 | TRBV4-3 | CASSQAWTGGDGYTF | TGCGCCAGCAGCCAAGCGTGGACAGGGGGAGATGGCTACACCTTC
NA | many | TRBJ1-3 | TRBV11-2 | CASSTDPPGTGNTIYF | TGTGCCAGCAGCACGGACCCCCCGGGAACTGGAAACACCATATATTTT
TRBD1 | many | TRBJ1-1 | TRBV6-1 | CASSDQGANTEAFF | TGTGCCAGCAGTGATCAGGGGGCAAATACTGAAGCTTTCTTT
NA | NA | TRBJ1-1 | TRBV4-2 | CVSSQDLENTEAFF | TGTGTCAGCAGCCAAGATCTGGAGAACACTGAAGCTTTCTTT
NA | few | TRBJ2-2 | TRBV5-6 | CASSLTSDQTGELFF | TGTGCCAGCAGCTTAACATCTGACCAGACCGGGGAGCTGTTTTTT
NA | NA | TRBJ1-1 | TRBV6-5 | CACSYRGTEAFF | TGTGCCTGCAGTTACCGGGGGACTGAAGCTTTCTTT
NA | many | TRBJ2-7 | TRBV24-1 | CATSDRGDEQYF | TGTGCCACCAGTGATAGGGGGGACGAGCAGTACTTC
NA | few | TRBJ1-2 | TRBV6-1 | CASKAGVYGYTF | TGTGCCAGCAAAGCAGGGGTCTATGGCTACACCTTC
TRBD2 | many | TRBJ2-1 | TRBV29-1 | CSVDRLAGGLYEQFF | TGCAGCGTCGACAGACTAGCGGGAGGTCTGTATGAGCAGTTCTTC
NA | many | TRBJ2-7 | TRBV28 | CASSPGNSAQEQYF | TGTGCCAGCAGCCCAGGGAATTCGGCACAGGAGCAGTACTTC
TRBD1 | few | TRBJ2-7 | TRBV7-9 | CASSLVFEDRGQEQYF | TGTGCCAGCAGCTTAGTGTTTGAAGACAGGGGGCAAGAGCAGTACTTC